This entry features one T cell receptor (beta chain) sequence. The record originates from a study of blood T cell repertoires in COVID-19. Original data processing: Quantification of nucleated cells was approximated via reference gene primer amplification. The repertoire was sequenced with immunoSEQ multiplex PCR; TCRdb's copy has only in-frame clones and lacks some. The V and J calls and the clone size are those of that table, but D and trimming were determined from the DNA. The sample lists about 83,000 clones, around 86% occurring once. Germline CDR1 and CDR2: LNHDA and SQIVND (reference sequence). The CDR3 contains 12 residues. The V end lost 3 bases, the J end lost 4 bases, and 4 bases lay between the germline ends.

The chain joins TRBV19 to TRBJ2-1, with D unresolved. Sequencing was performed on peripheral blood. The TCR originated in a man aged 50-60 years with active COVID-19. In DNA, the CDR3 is TGTGCCAGTAGTATCCCGTACAATGAGCAGTTCTTC. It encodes CASSIPYNEQFF.